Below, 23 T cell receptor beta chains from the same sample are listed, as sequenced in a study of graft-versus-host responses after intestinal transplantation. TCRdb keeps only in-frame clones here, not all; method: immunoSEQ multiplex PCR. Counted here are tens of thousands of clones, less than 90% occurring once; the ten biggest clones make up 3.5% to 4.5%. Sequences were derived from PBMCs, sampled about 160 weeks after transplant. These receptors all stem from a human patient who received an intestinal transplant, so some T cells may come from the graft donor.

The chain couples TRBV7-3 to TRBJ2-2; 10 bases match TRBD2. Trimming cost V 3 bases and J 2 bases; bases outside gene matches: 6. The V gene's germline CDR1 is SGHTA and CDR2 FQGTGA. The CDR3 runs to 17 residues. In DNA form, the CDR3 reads TGTGCCAGCAGCTTCCCAACTAGCGGGGAAAACACCGGGGAGCTGTTTTTT. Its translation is CASSFPTSGENTGELFF.

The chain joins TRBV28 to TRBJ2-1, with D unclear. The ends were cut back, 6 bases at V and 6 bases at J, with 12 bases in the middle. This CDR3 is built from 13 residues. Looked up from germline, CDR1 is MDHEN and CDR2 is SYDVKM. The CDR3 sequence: CASSLFPSNEQFF. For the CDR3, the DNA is TGTGCCAGCAGCCTCTTTCCTAGCAATGAGCAGTTCTTC.

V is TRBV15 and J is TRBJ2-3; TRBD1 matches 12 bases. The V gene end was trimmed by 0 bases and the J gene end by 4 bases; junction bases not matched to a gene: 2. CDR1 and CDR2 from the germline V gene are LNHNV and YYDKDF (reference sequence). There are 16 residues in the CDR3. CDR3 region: CATSRERDRGPDTQYF. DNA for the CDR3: TGTGCCACCAGCAGAGAAAGGGACAGGGGGCCAGATACGCAGTATTTT.

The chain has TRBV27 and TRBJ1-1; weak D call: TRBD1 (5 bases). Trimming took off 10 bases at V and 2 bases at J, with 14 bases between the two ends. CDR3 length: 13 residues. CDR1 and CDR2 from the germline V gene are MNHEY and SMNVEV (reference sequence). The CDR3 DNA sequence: TGTGCCACCCAAAGGGACCCTAACACTGAAGCTTTCTTT. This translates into CATQRDPNTEAFF.

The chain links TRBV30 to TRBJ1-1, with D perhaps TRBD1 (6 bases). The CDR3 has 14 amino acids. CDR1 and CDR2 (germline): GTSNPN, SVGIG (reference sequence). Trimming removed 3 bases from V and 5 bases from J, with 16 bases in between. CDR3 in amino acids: CAWSVSRGRTEAFF. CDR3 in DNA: TGTGCCTGGAGCGTCTCTAGGGGGAGGACTGAAGCTTTCTTT.

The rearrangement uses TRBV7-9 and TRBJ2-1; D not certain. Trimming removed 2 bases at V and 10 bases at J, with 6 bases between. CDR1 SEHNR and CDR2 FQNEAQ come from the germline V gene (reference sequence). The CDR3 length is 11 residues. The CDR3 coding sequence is TGTGCCAGCAGCTTATTACTGGAGCAGTTCTTC. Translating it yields CASSLLLEQFF.

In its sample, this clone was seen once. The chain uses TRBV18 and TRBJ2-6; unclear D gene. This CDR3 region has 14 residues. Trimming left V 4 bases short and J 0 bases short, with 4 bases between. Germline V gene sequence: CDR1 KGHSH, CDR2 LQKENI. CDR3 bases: TGTGCCAGCTCACGCGGCTCTGGGGCCAACGTCCTGACTTTC. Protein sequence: CASSRGSGANVLTF. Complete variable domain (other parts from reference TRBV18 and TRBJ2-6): NAGVMQNPRHLVRRRGQEARLRCSPMKGHSHVYWYRQLPEEGLKFMVYLQKENIIDESGMPKERFSAEFPKEGPSILRIQQVVRGDSAAYFCASSRGSGANVLTFGAGSRLTVL.

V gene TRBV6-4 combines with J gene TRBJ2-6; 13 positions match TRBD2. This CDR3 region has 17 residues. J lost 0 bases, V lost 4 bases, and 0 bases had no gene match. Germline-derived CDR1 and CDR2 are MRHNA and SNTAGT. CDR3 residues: CASSGTSGSSGANVLTF. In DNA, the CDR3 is TGTGCCAGCAGTGGGACTAGCGGGAGCTCTGGGGCCAACGTCCTGACTTTC.

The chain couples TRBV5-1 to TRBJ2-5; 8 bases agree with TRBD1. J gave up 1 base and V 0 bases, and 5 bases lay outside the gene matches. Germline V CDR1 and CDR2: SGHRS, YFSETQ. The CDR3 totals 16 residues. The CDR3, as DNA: TGCGCCAGCAGCTTGGGGACAGGGAGTCGCCAAGAGACCCAGTACTTC. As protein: CASSLGTGSRQETQYF. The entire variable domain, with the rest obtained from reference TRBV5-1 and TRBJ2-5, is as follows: KAGVTQTPRYLIKTRGQQVTLSCSPISGHRSVSWYQQTPGQGLQFLFEYFSETQRNKGNFPGRFSGRQFSNSRSEMNVSTLELGDSALYLCASSLGTGSRQETQYFGPGTRLLVL.

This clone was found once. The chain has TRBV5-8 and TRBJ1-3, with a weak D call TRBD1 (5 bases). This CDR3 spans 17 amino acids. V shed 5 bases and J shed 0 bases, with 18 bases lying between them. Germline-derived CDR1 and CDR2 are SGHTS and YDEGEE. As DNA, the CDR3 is TGTGCCAGCAGGATGAGGGTGGGGGATCCCTCTGGAAACACCATATATTTT. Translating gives CASRMRVGDPSGNTIYF.

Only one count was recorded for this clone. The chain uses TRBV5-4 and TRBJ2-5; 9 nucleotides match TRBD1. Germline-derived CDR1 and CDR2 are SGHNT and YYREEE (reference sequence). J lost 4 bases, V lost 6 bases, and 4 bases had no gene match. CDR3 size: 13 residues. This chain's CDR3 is CASTRQGGETQYF. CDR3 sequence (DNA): TGTGCCAGCACCCGACAGGGGGGAGAGACCCAGTACTTC.

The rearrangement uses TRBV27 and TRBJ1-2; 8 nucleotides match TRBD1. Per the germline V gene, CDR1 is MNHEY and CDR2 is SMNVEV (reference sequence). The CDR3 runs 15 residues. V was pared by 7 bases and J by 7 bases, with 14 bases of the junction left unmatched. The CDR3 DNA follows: TGTGCCAGCACAACGAGCCCCGTGACAGGGGTTGGCTACACCTTC. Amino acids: CASTTSPVTGVGYTF.

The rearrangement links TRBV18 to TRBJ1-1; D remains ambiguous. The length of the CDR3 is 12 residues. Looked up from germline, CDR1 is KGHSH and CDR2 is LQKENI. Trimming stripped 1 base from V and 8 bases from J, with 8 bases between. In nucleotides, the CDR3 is TGTGCCAGCTCACCACAGGGAAGAGAAGCTTTCTTT. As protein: CASSPQGREAFF.

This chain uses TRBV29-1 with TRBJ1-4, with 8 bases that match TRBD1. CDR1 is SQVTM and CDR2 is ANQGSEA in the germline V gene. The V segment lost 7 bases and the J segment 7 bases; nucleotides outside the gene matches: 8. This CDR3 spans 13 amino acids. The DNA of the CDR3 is TGCAGCGGGCGACAGGGGTTGGGTGAAAAACTGTTTTTT. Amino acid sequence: CSGRQGLGEKLFF.

CDR3 nucleotides: TGTGCCAGCTCACCGGACAGGAGGGCCTCCTGGGGAAAACTGTTTTTT. This codes for CASSPDRRASWGKLFF. The rearrangement joins TRBV18 to TRBJ1-4; 7 bases align to TRBD1. V was pared by 3 bases and J by 10 bases, with 14 bases of the junction left unmatched. This CDR3 has 16 residues. From germline, CDR1 is KGHSH and CDR2 LQKENI. Drawing the rest from reference TRBV18 and TRBJ1-4, the complete variable domain is NAGVMQNPRHLVRRRGQEARLRCSPMKGHSHVYWYRQLPEEGLKFMVYLQKENIIDESGMPKERFSAEFPKEGPSILRIQQVVRGDSAAYFCASSPDRRASWGKLFFGSGTQLSVL.

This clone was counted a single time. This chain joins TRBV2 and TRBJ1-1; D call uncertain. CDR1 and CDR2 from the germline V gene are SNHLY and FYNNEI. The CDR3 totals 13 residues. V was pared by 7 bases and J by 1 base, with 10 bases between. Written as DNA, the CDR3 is TGTGCCAGCACCATTGGGCCGAACACTGAAGCTTTCTTT. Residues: CASTIGPNTEAFF. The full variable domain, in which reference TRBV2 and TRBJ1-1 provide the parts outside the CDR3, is EPEVTQTPSHQVTQMGQEVILRCVPISNHLYFYWYRQILGQKVEFLVSFYNNEISEKSEIFDDQFSVERPDGSNFTLKIRSTKLEDSAMYFCASTIGPNTEAFFGQGTRLTVV.

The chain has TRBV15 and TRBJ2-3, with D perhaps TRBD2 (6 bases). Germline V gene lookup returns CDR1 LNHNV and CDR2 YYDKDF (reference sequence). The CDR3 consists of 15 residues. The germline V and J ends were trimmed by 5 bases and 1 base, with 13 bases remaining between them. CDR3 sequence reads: CATSLALAGTDTQYF. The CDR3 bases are TGTGCCACCAGCCTCGCGTTAGCGGGCACAGATACGCAGTATTTT. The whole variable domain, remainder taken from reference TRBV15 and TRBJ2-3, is DAMVIQNPRYQVTQFGKPVTLSCSQTLNHNVMYWYQQKSSQAPKLLFHYYDKDFNNEADTPDNFQSRRPNTSFCFLDIRSPGLGDTAMYLCATSLALAGTDTQYFGPGTRLTVL.

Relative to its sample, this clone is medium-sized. CDR3 residues: CASSQDGSNQPQHF. CDR3 sequence (DNA): TGTGCCAGCAGCCAGGACGGTAGCAATCAGCCCCAGCATTTT. V is TRBV11-1 and J is TRBJ1-5; no reliable D call. CDR3 size: 14 residues. Germline CDR1 reads SGHAT; CDR2 reads FQDESV (reference sequence). The V gene lost 5 bases and the J gene lost 0 bases, with 8 bases spanning the gap.

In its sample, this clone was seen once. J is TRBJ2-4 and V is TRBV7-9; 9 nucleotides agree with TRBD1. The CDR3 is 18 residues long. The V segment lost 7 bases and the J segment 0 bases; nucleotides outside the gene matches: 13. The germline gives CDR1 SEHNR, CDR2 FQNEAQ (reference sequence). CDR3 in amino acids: CASTRTGVWDLAKNIQYF. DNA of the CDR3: TGTGCCAGCACCCGGACAGGGGTGTGGGACCTAGCCAAAAACATTCAGTACTTC.

CDR3 sequence (DNA): TGTGCCAGCAGCTGGGCTAGCCGGTACAATGAGCAGTTCTTC. As protein: CASSWASRYNEQFF. The chain has TRBV5-4 and TRBJ2-1; TRBD2 is a possible D gene (5 bases). Trimming took off 3 bases at V and 4 bases at J, with 11 bases between the two ends. The CDR3 has 14 amino acids. Germline CDR1 reads SGHNT; CDR2 reads YYREEE (reference sequence).

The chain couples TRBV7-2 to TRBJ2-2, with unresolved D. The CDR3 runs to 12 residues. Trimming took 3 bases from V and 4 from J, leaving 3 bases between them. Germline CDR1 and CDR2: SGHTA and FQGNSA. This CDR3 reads CASSFPTGELFF. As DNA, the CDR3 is TGTGCCAGCAGCTTTCCCACCGGGGAGCTGTTTTTT.

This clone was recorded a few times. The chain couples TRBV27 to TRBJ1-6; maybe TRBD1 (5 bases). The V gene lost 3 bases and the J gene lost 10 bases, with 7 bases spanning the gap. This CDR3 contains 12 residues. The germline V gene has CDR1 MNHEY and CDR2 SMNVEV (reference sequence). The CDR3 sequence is CASSFGGSPLHF. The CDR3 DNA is TGTGCCAGCAGTTTTGGGGGATCACCCCTCCACTTT.

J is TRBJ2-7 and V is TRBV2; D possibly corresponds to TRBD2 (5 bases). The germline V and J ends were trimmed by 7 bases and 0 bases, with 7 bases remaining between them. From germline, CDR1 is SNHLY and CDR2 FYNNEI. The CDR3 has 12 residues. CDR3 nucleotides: TGTGCCAGCAAGAGGGACTCCTACGAGCAGTACTTC. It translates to CASKRDSYEQYF.